These 29 T cell receptor beta chains were sequenced from one sample in a study of blood T cell repertoires in COVID-19. The data were produced by immunoSEQ multiplex PCR, yet TCRdb's version contains in-frame clones alone and is incomplete. Here the sample spans 150,000 to 200,000 clones, around 90% being singletons. Sequenced sample: peripheral blood. The receptor source for this set is a man aged 55 to 70 with active or convalescent COVID-19.

The chain recombines TRBV2 with TRBJ1-6; no firm D call. V shed 8 bases and J shed 14 bases, with 16 bases lying between them. From germline, CDR1 is SNHLY and CDR2 FYNNEI. This CDR3 region has 12 residues. Here the CDR3 reads CASSTPGSALHF. DNA for the CDR3: TGTGCCAGCTCCACCCCGGGGTCGGCCCTCCACTTT.

The table lists this clone with a count of one. The V and J genes are TRBV7-8 and TRBJ2-2, with D possibly matching TRBD1 (6 bases). This CDR3 contains 13 residues. Germline-derived CDR1 and CDR2 are SGHVS and FQNEAQ. Trimming left V 5 bases short and J 5 bases short, with 9 bases between. Here the CDR3 DNA reads TGTGCCAGCAGCATTACAGGGACCGGGGAGCTGTTTTTT. Translation gives CASSITGTGELFF.

V usage is TRBV6-5 and J usage is TRBJ2-7; D is unresolved. The CDR3 consists of 15 residues. Trimming took 5 bases from V and 2 from J, leaving 16 bases between them. Per germline, CDR1 MNHEY and CDR2 SVGAGI. CDR3 coding DNA: TGTGCCAGCAGTCTTCCCCAGATCACCCCCTACGAGCAGTACTTC. It is translated as CASSLPQITPYEQYF.

The J gene is TRBJ2-6, the V gene TRBV7-2; no firm D call. This CDR3 has 14 residues. The germline V and J ends were trimmed by 0 bases and 4 bases, with 4 bases remaining between them. Germline assignment: CDR1 SGHTA and CDR2 FQGNSA. Here the CDR3 reads CASSLAAGANVLTF. The DNA for the CDR3 is TGTGCCAGCAGCTTAGCAGCCGGGGCCAACGTCCTGACTTTC.

The gene calls are TRBV29-1 and TRBJ1-1, with D possibly being TRBD1 (5 bases). This CDR3 comprises 16 residues. V lost 5 bases and J 2 bases, leaving 21 bases between the germline ends. In germline, CDR1 is SQVTM, CDR2 ANQGSEA. The CDR3 here is CSVIDFAAGQNTEAFF. CDR3 DNA: TGCAGCGTTATCGATTTTGCGGCAGGACAAAACACTGAAGCTTTCTTT. Drawing the rest from reference TRBV29-1 and TRBJ1-1, the complete variable domain is SAVISQKPSRDICQRGTSLTIQCQVDSQVTMMFWYRQQPGQSLTLIATANQGSEATYESGFVIDKFPISRPNLTFSTLTVSNMSPEDSSIYLCSVIDFAAGQNTEAFFGQGTRLTVV.

The J gene is TRBJ1-2, the V gene TRBV20-1, with D unresolved. The CDR3 is 14 amino acids. CDR1 is DFQATT, CDR2 SNEGSKA, per germline (reference sequence). V was trimmed by 3 bases and J by 4 bases, leaving 15 bases between them. The CDR3 DNA sequence: TGCAGTGCTAGTCCCTCCTCTGTCTTCTATGGCTACACCTTC. Translated, it gives CSASPSSVFYGYTF.

V is TRBV5-6 and J is TRBJ2-3; D remains unclear. V was pared by 4 bases and J by 4 bases, with 13 bases between. This CDR3 spans 14 amino acids. CDR1 is SGHDT, CDR2 YYEEEE, per germline. CDR3 residues: CASSTYVVADTQYF. CDR3 nucleotides: TGTGCCAGCAGCACCTACGTCGTCGCAGATACGCAGTATTTT.

About this clone: This sample also contains other DNA sequences that code for the same CDR3. V is TRBV29-1 and J is TRBJ2-5, with D possibly matching TRBD2 (6 bases). This CDR3 contains 12 residues. V lost 4 bases and J lost 4, with 10 bases in between. Looked up from germline, CDR1 is SQVTM and CDR2 is ANQGSEA. CDR3 coding DNA: TGCAGCGTTGTTTCCGGGGGAGAGACCCAGTACTTC. It yields the protein CSVVSGGETQYF.

V is TRBV7-2 and J is TRBJ1-2; D not resolved. Between the trimmed V and J ends, which lost 1 base and 3 bases, there was a span of 9 bases. CDR3 size: 14 residues. In germline, CDR1 is SGHTA, CDR2 FQGNSA. CDR3 region: CASSLDGGYYGYTF. As DNA, the CDR3 is TGTGCCAGCAGCTTAGACGGCGGTTACTATGGCTACACCTTC. The full variable domain, rest sourced from reference TRBV7-2 and TRBJ1-2, is GAGVSQSPSNKVTEKGKDVELRCDPISGHTALYWYRQSLGQGLEFLIYFQGNSAPDKSGLPSDRFSAERTGGSVSTLTIQRTQQEDSAVYLCASSLDGGYYGYTFGSGTRLTVV.

The V and J genes are TRBV9 and TRBJ2-1; 8 bases map to TRBD2. Germline V lookup: CDR1 SGDLS, CDR2 YYNGEE. The CDR3 has 18 amino acids. V lost 0 bases, J lost 4 bases, and 12 bases stayed unmatched. CDR3 in amino acids: CASSVAIVGRGGYNEQFF. The CDR3 DNA reads as TGTGCCAGCAGCGTAGCTATTGTCGGACGGGGGGGTTACAATGAGCAGTTCTTC.

V gene TRBV3-1 (or the pseudogene TRBV3-2) combines with J gene TRBJ2-7; 7 nucleotides match TRBD2. The CDR3 totals 13 residues. CDR1 LGHDT and CDR2 YNNKEL come from the germline V gene (reference sequence). The junction had 3 bases not matched to a gene; V was cut back by 3 bases and J by 4 bases. The CDR3 DNA follows: TGTGCCAGCAGCCATGGACTAGGGTACGAGCAGTACTTC. Its protein product is CASSHGLGYEQYF.

This sequence joins TRBV6-1 and TRBJ1-3, with D perhaps TRBD1 (5 bases). CDR1 and CDR2 (germline): MNHNS, SASEGT. The CDR3 sequence is 16 residues long. Deletions cut 2 bases from V and 0 bases from J, with 11 bases between. CDR3 amino acids: CASSELGPSSGNTIYF. CDR3 DNA sequence: TGTGCCAGCAGTGAATTGGGGCCCTCCTCTGGAAACACCATATATTTT.

V is TRBV5-4 and J is TRBJ1-4; 7 nucleotides match TRBD1. The CDR3 is 15 amino acids. J lost 5 bases, V lost 4 bases, and 8 bases had no gene match. In germline, CDR1 is SGHNT, CDR2 YYREEE (reference sequence). Here the CDR3 reads CASSVNRGRNEKLFF. CDR3 DNA sequence: TGTGCCAGCAGCGTTAACAGGGGAAGGAATGAAAAACTGTTTTTT.

The count of this clone is one. V and J are TRBV29-1 and TRBJ1-2, with 7 bases matching TRBD1. The CDR3 sequence is 14 residues long. Germline V gene lookup returns CDR1 SQVTM and CDR2 ANQGSEA. V shed 4 bases and J 3 bases; nucleotides not matched to a gene: 8. The CDR3 spells CSVVLQGIYYGYTF. The CDR3 DNA reads as TGCAGCGTTGTGCTACAGGGGATTTACTATGGCTACACCTTC.

V gene TRBV6-6 combines with J gene TRBJ1-2; D is possibly TRBD1 (6 bases). The CDR3 is 15 amino acids. Between the trimmed V and J ends, which lost 2 bases and 4 bases, there was a span of 14 bases. Germline CDR1 and CDR2: MNHNY and SVGAGI (reference sequence). CDR3 in DNA: TGTGCCAGCAGTTACCCCACACAGGGAAGCTATGGCTACACCTTC. This translates into CASSYPTQGSYGYTF.

The chain combines TRBV19 with TRBJ1-1; no reliable D call. CDR3 length: 15 amino acids. Trimming left V 2 bases short and J 1 base short, with 11 bases between. Germline V CDR1 and CDR2: LNHDA, SQIVND (reference sequence). In DNA, the CDR3 is TGTGCCAGTAGTATAACGGGAGTCTCGAACACTGAAGCTTTCTTT. Translation: CASSITGVSNTEAFF.

The chain links TRBV5-4 to TRBJ2-2; 8 nucleotides line up with TRBD2. V lost 2 bases and J lost 5; bases outside the gene matches: 5. Germline V gene sequence: CDR1 SGHNT, CDR2 YYREEE (reference sequence). CDR3 length equals 15 residues. CDR3 bases: TGTGCCAGCAGCTTCGGGGGGGGCCAGACCGGGGAGCTGTTTTTT. Amino acid sequence: CASSFGGGQTGELFF.

The J gene is TRBJ2-2, the V gene TRBV5-1; 7 bases are a match to TRBD1. Germline V gene data show CDR1 as SGHRS and CDR2 as YFSETQ. Germline trimming cut 0 bases from V and 6 bases from J; bases unmatched to any gene: 2. The CDR3 consists of 14 residues. In nucleotides, the CDR3 is TGCGCCAGCAGCTTGGGGCAGGGGGCCGGGGAGCTGTTTTTT. This encodes CASSLGQGAGELFF.

This clone was observed once. The chain employs TRBV6-1 and TRBJ2-6; 8 bases line up with TRBD1. The germline CDR1 and CDR2 sequences are MNHNS and SASEGT. CDR3 length: 21 amino acids. V shed 0 bases and J 0 bases; nucleotides not matched to a gene: 13. Here the CDR3 reads CASSEARAYGTGISGANVLTF. Here the CDR3 DNA reads TGTGCCAGCAGTGAAGCTCGGGCATACGGGACAGGCATCTCTGGGGCCAACGTCCTGACTTTC.

The chain couples TRBV6-6 to TRBJ1-1; no definite D call. Germline V gene sequence: CDR1 MNHNY, CDR2 SVGAGI (reference sequence). Trimming shortened V by 2 bases and J by 6 bases, and 7 bases separated the two germline ends. CDR3 length: 12 residues. CDR3: CASSYRGAEAFF. The CDR3 DNA is TGTGCCAGCAGTTACCGGGGTGCTGAAGCTTTCTTT.

CDR3 sequence: CASSESKGAGANEKLFF. CDR3 in DNA: TGCGCCAGCAGTGAGTCGAAGGGGGCCGGAGCTAATGAAAAACTGTTTTTT. This rearrangement joins TRBV10-2 to TRBJ1-4; 7 nucleotides agree with TRBD1. The germline V gene has CDR1 WSHSY and CDR2 SAAADI. The CDR3 covers 17 residues. Trimming removed 0 bases from V and 3 bases from J; junction bases left unmatched: 7.

The table lists this clone with a few counts. The chain recombines TRBV9 with TRBJ2-3; TRBD2 aligns across 8 bases. This CDR3 has 15 amino acids. CDR1 and CDR2 from the germline V gene are SGDLS and YYNGEE. Trimming at V came to 2 bases and at J to 6 bases, leaving 8 bases not matched to a gene. CDR3 protein: CASSVRGVFLDTQYF. The CDR3 nucleotides are TGTGCCAGCAGCGTGCGGGGGGTGTTTTTGGATACGCAGTATTTT.

The chain uses TRBV15 and TRBJ2-3, with D perhaps matching TRBD2 (5 bases). The germline V gene has CDR1 LNHNV and CDR2 YYDKDF (reference sequence). This CDR3 region has 15 residues. The V and J ends lost 3 bases and 1 base respectively, with 11 bases between them. CDR3 in amino acids: CATSRRNGGTDTQYF. The CDR3 region has the DNA TGTGCCACCAGCAGGAGGAACGGGGGCACAGATACGCAGTATTTT.

The rearrangement joins TRBV4-1 to TRBJ2-3, with TRBD2 matching 9 bases. CDR1 is MGHRA, CDR2 YSYEKL, per germline. This CDR3 spans 15 amino acids. The V segment lost 4 bases and the J segment 0 bases; nucleotides outside the gene matches: 2. The CDR3 loop reads CASSLRGGSTDTQYF. DNA of the CDR3: TGCGCCAGCAGCCTGCGGGGGGGAAGCACAGATACGCAGTATTTT.

This chain links TRBV2 with TRBJ2-2, with 9 bases that match TRBD2. The CDR3 is 16 residues long. CDR1 SNHLY and CDR2 FYNNEI come from the germline V gene. With V trimmed by 5 bases and J by 6 bases, 10 bases remained unmatched. The CDR3 nucleotides read TGTGCCAGCAGTCAACGACCAGCGGGGGGTTCCGGGGAGCTGTTTTTT. Its protein product is CASSQRPAGGSGELFF. Full variable domain (outside the CDR3, taken from reference TRBV2 and TRBJ2-2): EPEVTQTPSHQVTQMGQEVILRCVPISNHLYFYWYRQILGQKVEFLVSFYNNEISEKSEIFDDQFSVERPDGSNFTLKIRSTKLEDSAMYFCASSQRPAGGSGELFFGEGSRLTVL.

This clone was seen a handful of times. This rearrangement joins TRBV2 to TRBJ1-1; D call uncertain. The CDR3 sequence is 12 residues long. V shed 3 bases and J shed 7 bases, with 9 bases lying between them. Germline CDR1 is SNHLY and CDR2 is FYNNEI. This CDR3 reads CASSEGGIEAFF. Written as DNA, the CDR3 is TGTGCCAGCAGTGAGGGAGGGATTGAAGCTTTCTTT.

The CDR3 coding sequence is TGTGCCAGCAGCGCGATCGGACAGGGGCCCGGGGAGCTGTTTTTT. This sequence encodes CASSAIGQGPGELFF. The rearrangement uses TRBV14 and TRBJ2-2; TRBD1 matches 9 bases. V lost 5 bases to trimming and J lost 6 bases; unmatched junction nucleotides: 7. The CDR3 sequence is 15 residues long. From germline, CDR1 is SGHDN and CDR2 FVKESK.

As DNA, the CDR3 is TGTGCCAGCCGCAGCGGGGGTTCTAGCACAGATACGCAGTATTTT. It specifies CASRSGGSSTDTQYF. V and J are TRBV2 and TRBJ2-3, with 8 bases that match TRBD2. The CDR3 is 15 amino acids. The ends lost 8 bases at V and 0 bases at J; junction bases unmatched: 7. Germline V gene sequence: CDR1 SNHLY, CDR2 FYNNEI.

This chain joins TRBV19 and TRBJ1-1; tentatively, D is TRBD1 (6 bases). The CDR3 is 14 amino acids. From germline, CDR1 is LNHDA and CDR2 SQIVND (reference sequence). V lost 6 bases, J lost 2 bases, and 13 bases lay in between. DNA of the CDR3: TGTGCCAGTAGGCTGGACAGAACCAACACTGAAGCTTTCTTT. Its protein product is CASRLDRTNTEAFF.